The 14 T cell receptor beta chains presented below share a single source sample, sequenced in a study of cytomegalovirus exposure and HLA in healthy donors. The primer mix had 60 Vbeta and 13 Jbeta primers. Data came from immunoSEQ multiplex PCR; TCRdb stores just in-frame clones and leaves some out. The sample table sets out 150,000 to 200,000 clones. Sequencing was done on a sample of PBMCs. These receptors were collected from a young man in good health and CMV-seronegative.

The chain carries TRBV5-6 and TRBJ2-7, with D tentatively TRBD1 (6 bases). V dropped 4 bases and J dropped 5 bases, with 19 bases sitting between them. The CDR3 covers 15 residues. Germline CDR1 and CDR2: SGHDT and YYEEEE. For the CDR3, the DNA is TGTGCCAGCAGCCCCGTCCGGGAAAACAGGGACGAGCAGTACTTC. This codes for CASSPVRENRDEQYF.

The chain combines TRBV19 with TRBJ2-2; 8 bases line up with TRBD2. The CDR3 length is 14 residues. V was pared by 10 bases and J by 3 bases, with 7 bases of the junction left unmatched. CDR1 and CDR2 from the germline V gene are LNHDA and SQIVND (reference sequence). CDR3 loop: CATHGRVHTGELFF. Written as DNA, the CDR3 is TGTGCCACTCACGGGAGGGTCCACACCGGGGAGCTGTTTTTT.

For this clone: This sample also contains other DNA sequences that code for the same CDR3. V gene TRBV29-1 combines with J gene TRBJ1-2, with unresolved D. The V gene's germline CDR1 is SQVTM and CDR2 ANQGSEA. V was trimmed by 3 bases and J by 2 bases, leaving 4 bases between them. The CDR3 length is 11 residues. This chain's CDR3 is CSVDRNYGYTF. The CDR3, as DNA: TGCAGCGTTGACAGGAACTATGGCTACACCTTC.

This chain joins TRBV29-1 and TRBJ1-1; a weak D match, TRBD1 (6 bases). The V end was cut by 7 bases, the J end by 7 bases, with 13 bases between. The V gene's germline CDR1 is SQVTM and CDR2 ANQGSEA. The CDR3 extends over 11 amino acids. The CDR3 loop reads CSGGQSDEAFF. For the CDR3, the DNA is TGCAGCGGTGGACAGTCTGATGAAGCTTTCTTT.

The chain joins TRBV7-6 to TRBJ2-1, with 9 bases lining up with TRBD1. J was trimmed by 3 bases and V by 5 bases; bases with no gene match: 5. The germline CDR1 and CDR2 sequences are SGHVS and FNYEAQ. The CDR3 runs 15 residues. The CDR3 sequence is CASSADRGDYNEQFF. As DNA, the CDR3 is TGTGCCAGCAGCGCCGACAGGGGGGACTACAATGAGCAGTTCTTC. Supplemented by reference TRBV7-6 and TRBJ2-1, the full variable domain reads GAGVSQSPRYKVTKRGQDVALRCDPISGHVSLYWYRQALGQGPEFLTYFNYEAQQDKSGLPNDRFSAERPEGSISTLTIQRTEQRDSAMYRCASSADRGDYNEQFFGPGTRLTVL.

V and J are TRBV6-1 and TRBJ2-3; D may be TRBD1 (6 bases). V lost 2 bases, J lost 2 bases, and 20 bases lay in between. This CDR3 spans 18 amino acids. Germline CDR1 reads MNHNS; CDR2 reads SASEGT. Here the CDR3 DNA reads TGTGCCAGCAGTGAATGGAGAGGTACAGGGATCTCCACAGATACGCAGTATTTT. It codes for CASSEWRGTGISTDTQYF.

V usage is TRBV5-3 and J usage is TRBJ2-7, with 10 bases fitting TRBD1. TRBV5-3 carries the ORF label, with uncertain function. Germline trimming cut 4 bases from V and 5 bases from J; bases unmatched to any gene: 6. The CDR3 sequence is 14 residues long. CDR3 loop: CARSGGGQGNEQYF. The CDR3 bases are TGTGCCAGAAGCGGCGGGGGACAGGGGAACGAGCAGTACTTC.

The rearrangement joins TRBV5-1 to TRBJ2-2, with D maybe TRBD1 (5 bases). Trimming pared 4 bases from V and 3 bases from J, leaving 10 bases between. The CDR3 has 14 amino acids. Germline values: CDR1 SGHRS, CDR2 YFSETQ. The CDR3 sequence: CASSPIGDTGELFF. CDR3 bases: TGCGCCAGCAGCCCTATAGGGGACACCGGGGAGCTGTTTTTT.

The chain joins TRBV5-1 to TRBJ2-7; 8 bases are a match to TRBD1. The CDR3 contains 16 residues. The germline CDR1 and CDR2 sequences are SGHRS and YFSETQ. With V trimmed by 0 bases and J by 4 bases, 9 bases remained unmatched. In nucleotides, the CDR3 is TGCGCCAGCAGCTTGGGATTGGGGACAGGCGTTTACGAGCAGTACTTC. Translating gives CASSLGLGTGVYEQYF.

This chain joins TRBV30 and TRBJ2-7; 13 bases line up with TRBD2. The CDR3 is 16 residues long. Per the germline V gene, CDR1 is GTSNPN and CDR2 is SVGIG (reference sequence). V was pared by 3 bases and J by 1 base, with 6 bases of the junction left unmatched. The CDR3 nucleotides read TGTGCCTGGAGCCCGGGACTAGCGGGATTGTCCTACGAGCAGTACTTC. This encodes CAWSPGLAGLSYEQYF.

The gene calls are TRBV30 and TRBJ2-1, with no clear D. From germline, CDR1 is GTSNPN and CDR2 SVGIG (reference sequence). The CDR3 runs 11 residues. The V end was cut by 7 bases, the J end by 7 bases, with 11 bases between. The CDR3: CALNSQNEQFF. The DNA for the CDR3 is TGTGCCTTGAATAGCCAGAATGAGCAGTTCTTC. The whole variable domain, remainder taken from reference TRBV30 and TRBJ2-1, is SQTIHQWPATLVQPVGSPLSLECTVEGTSNPNLYWYRQAAGRGLQLLFYSVGIGQISSEVPQNLSASRPQDRQFILSSKKLLLSDSGFYLCALNSQNEQFFGPGTRLTVL.

The rearrangement uses TRBV30 and TRBJ2-7; no clear D gene. This CDR3 is 12 amino acids long. V lost 0 bases to trimming and J lost 4 bases, with 7 bases between them. Germline V gives CDR1 GTSNPN, CDR2 SVGIG (reference sequence). The CDR3 protein is CAWSVSSYEQYF. CDR3 bases: TGTGCCTGGAGTGTATCTTCGTACGAGCAGTACTTC.

The V call is TRBV5-1, the J call TRBJ2-1, with TRBD2 matching over 13 bases. The CDR3 spans 15 residues. Unmatched junction bases numbered 2, after V lost 3 bases and J lost 5 bases. Germline V gives CDR1 SGHRS, CDR2 YFSETQ. DNA for the CDR3: TGCGCCAGCAGCTGGGGGACTAGCGGGGACAATGAGCAGTTCTTC. As protein: CASSWGTSGDNEQFF.

The chain uses TRBV6-4 and TRBJ2-3; perhaps TRBD2 as D (6 bases). CDR3 length: 13 amino acids. CDR1 is MRHNA, CDR2 SNTAGT, per germline. V lost 6 bases and J lost 1, with 8 bases in between. Here the CDR3 DNA reads TGTGCCAGCAGATTAGCGGGCACAGATACGCAGTATTTT. Translated: CASRLAGTDTQYF.